This T cell receptor (beta chain) was recovered during a study of T cells in Graves' hyperthyroidism and ophthalmopathy (dated by TCRdb to between 2018 and 2020). In terms of the full investigation: Peripheral blood samples were taken at initial diagnosis, before any treatment was given. To identify distinguishing TCR V-J signatures, a discovery cohort of around 100 patients was used, comprising under 45 with Graves' ophthalmopathy and around 57 with stable Graves' hyperthyroidism. Prospective prediction of ophthalmopathy was tested in an independent validation cohort consisting of 18 to 20 hyperthyroidism patients and about 17 patients who later progressed to ophthalmopathy. The 90 or so discovery patients were randomly split 7:3 into training and test sets. The study also compared thyroid tissue and blood T-cell repertoires from 5 to 7 Graves' hyperthyroidism patients. After blood sampling, hyperthyroidism patients were treated with methimazole at a starting dose of 30 mg daily, and ophthalmopathy patients were treated with high-dose intravenous methylprednisolone. TCR Vbeta CDR3 sequencing of approximately 140 peripheral blood samples (roughly 41 ophthalmopathy, roughly 72 hyperthyroidism and approximately 17 progressor patients) is reported in the paper. The study at large found these results: Most expanded thyroid clonotypes (frequency above 0.001) were also detected in blood, a finding suggesting that blood repertoires may reflect thyroid immune responses. During validation, the model predicted progression to ophthalmopathy a median of approximately 6 months ahead of onset, with around 70% sensitivity and 72.22% specificity. No statistical method was used to set the sample size in advance, and investigators knew the group allocation. A model built on a 13 V-J signature distinguished ophthalmopathy from stable hyperthyroidism, reaching 85% to 90% sensitivity and 81.08% specificity in cross-validation and 80%/75% in testing.

A patient counted as having stable Graves' hyperthyroidism if no progression to ophthalmopathy occurred over 18 months of follow-up. Hyperthyroidism patients were newly diagnosed, had a disease duration of under 2 months, and were aged 18 to 65 years. Patients with uncontrolled infections, other autoimmune diseases, pregnancy or lactation were excluded. Diagnoses relied on clinical symptoms, serum thyroxine and TRAb, thyroid ultrasound and orbital computed tomography. PBMCs were separated from roughly 10 ml of fresh peripheral blood using Ficoll-Paque density gradient centrifugation. Total RNA was extracted using Trizol reagent, and RNA quality was assessed on an Agilent 2100 Bioanalyzer. Reading the germline V gene (reference sequence) gives CDR1 DFQATT and CDR2 SNEGSKA. At the junction V is shortened by 5 bases and J by 5 bases; bases outside the gene matches: 7. The CDR3 spans 14 residues, from the cysteine through the phenylalanine. The sequence is cut down to CDR3 DNA, 42 bases in frame from base 1.

Many counts were recorded for this clonotype. Its antigen target is currently unknown. Per-base qualities were not stored, and no clone one base away is much larger. TCR beta CDR3 regions were amplified from RNA transcripts. The TCR CDR3 was subjected to a first round of RT-PCR using the HTBI primer set and the Qiagen OneStep RT-PCR kit. Libraries were constructed in a second round of multiplex PCR, after which size selection and purification were performed. Sequencing of the libraries was done on an Illumina HiSeq2000 using paired-end 100 bp reads. As for how the authors treated the data: SOAPnuke was used to process the raw data, with reads discarded if the reads contained adapters or uncalled bases, had a mean Phred below 15, or lacked an exact constant-primer or identifier match. High-quality paired reads were merged with COPE v1.2.5, and unique nucleotide sequences were defined as clonotypes. MiTCR v1.1 was used to align the clonotypes against IMGT TRBV, TRBD and TRBJ reference segments. The analysis included only V-J combinations with a frequency above 0.0001, which together covered 99% to 99.2% of the repertoires. A TCS score was defined as the ratio between F50 (clonal expansion) and ExV (chaos), using BLOSUM62-based TCRdist between CDR3 peptides within each V-J. Welch's t-statistics and random forest reduced 500 to 650 V-J features to 13, which were used in a naive Bayes classifier (R e1071). The Morisita-Horn index was used to measure how similar the thyroid and blood repertoires were. Using fastp at Q25 and MiXCR, TCRdb reprocessed the public reads and kept productive beta chains. All rows with the same CDR3 protein become a single entry with the most common DNA and genes. The V and J calls shown here were made by TCRdb, not taken from the authors' results. Across this sample there are hundreds of thousands of distinct CDR3 sequences, with roughly 37% seen only once. The top ten constitute 7.5% to 9.5% of the sample.

This clonotype was sampled from a man younger than 35 with Graves' hyperthyroidism. The V and J genes are TRBV20-1 and TRBJ2-5, with 11 central nucleotides matching TRBD2. The sequencing input was blood. The nucleotides read TGCAGTGCTTCCAGAGCTAGCGGGGGGGAGACCCAGTACTTC. Translated, this gives CSASRASGGETQYF.